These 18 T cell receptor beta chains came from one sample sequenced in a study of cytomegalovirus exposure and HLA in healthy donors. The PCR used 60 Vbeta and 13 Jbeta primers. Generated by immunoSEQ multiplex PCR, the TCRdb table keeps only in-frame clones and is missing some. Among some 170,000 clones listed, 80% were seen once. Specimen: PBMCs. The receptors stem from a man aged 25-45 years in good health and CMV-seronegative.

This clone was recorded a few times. The CDR3 region has the DNA TGTGCCAGCAGCTTCGTGGCAGGGGCACTAGATTCACCCCTCCACTTT. This gives the protein CASSFVAGALDSPLHF. This chain joins TRBV7-2 and TRBJ1-6; the D gene is possibly TRBD1 (6 bases). V lost 3 bases, J lost 8 bases, and 17 bases lay in between. The CDR3 loop spans 16 amino acids. Germline-derived CDR1 and CDR2 are SGHTA and FQGNSA.

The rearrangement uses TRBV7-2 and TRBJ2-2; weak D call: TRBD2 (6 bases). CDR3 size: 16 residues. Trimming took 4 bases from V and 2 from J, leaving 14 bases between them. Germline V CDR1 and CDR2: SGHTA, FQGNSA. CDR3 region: CASSWSGSGNTGELFF. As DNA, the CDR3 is TGTGCCAGCAGCTGGTCCGGGAGTGGCAACACCGGGGAGCTGTTTTTT.

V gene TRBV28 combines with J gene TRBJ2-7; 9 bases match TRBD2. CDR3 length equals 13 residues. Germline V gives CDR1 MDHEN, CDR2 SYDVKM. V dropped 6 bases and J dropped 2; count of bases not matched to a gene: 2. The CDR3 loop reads CASRTSGPYEQYF. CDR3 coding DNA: TGTGCCAGCAGGACTAGCGGCCCCTACGAGCAGTACTTC.

CDR3 sequence reads: CASRDRSGTRDEKLFF. The CDR3, as DNA: TGTGCCAGCAGGGACAGGTCCGGGACTAGGGATGAAAAACTGTTTTTT. The V call is TRBV28, the J call TRBJ1-4, with 7 bases matching TRBD1. The CDR3 covers 16 residues. Germline-derived CDR1 and CDR2 are MDHEN and SYDVKM. The ends lost 6 bases at V and 6 bases at J; junction bases unmatched: 13.

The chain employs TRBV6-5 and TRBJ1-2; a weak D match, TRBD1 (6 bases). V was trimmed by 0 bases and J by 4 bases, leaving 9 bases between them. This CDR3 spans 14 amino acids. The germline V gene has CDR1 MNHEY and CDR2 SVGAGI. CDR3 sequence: CASSYSSQGYGYTF. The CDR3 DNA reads TGTGCCAGCAGTTACTCCTCACAGGGCTATGGCTACACCTTC.

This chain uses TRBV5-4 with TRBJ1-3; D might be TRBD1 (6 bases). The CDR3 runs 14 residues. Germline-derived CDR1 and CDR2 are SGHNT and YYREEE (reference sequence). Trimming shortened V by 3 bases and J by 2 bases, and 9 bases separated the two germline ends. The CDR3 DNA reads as TGTGCCAGCAGCTCAGGGGCACCTGGAAACACCATATATTTT. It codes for CASSSGAPGNTIYF.

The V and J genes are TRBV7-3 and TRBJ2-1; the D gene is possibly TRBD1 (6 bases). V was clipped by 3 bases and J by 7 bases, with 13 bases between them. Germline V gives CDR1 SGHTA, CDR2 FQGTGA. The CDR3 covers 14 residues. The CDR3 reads CASSFQGIANEQFF. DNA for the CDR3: TGTGCCAGCAGCTTTCAGGGGATAGCAAATGAGCAGTTCTTC. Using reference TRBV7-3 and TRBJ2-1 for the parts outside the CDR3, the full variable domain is GAGVSQTPSNKVTEKGKYVELRCDPISGHTALYWYRQSLGQGPEFLIYFQGTGAADDSGLPNDRFFAVRPEGSVSTLKIQRTERGDSAVYLCASSFQGIANEQFFGPGTRLTVL.

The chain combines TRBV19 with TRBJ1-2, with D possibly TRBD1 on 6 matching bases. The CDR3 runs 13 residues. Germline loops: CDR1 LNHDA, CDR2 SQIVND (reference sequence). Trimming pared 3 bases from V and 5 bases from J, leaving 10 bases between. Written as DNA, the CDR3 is TGTGCCAGTAGTATCGTTGGACAGTATGGCTACACCTTC. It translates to CASSIVGQYGYTF.

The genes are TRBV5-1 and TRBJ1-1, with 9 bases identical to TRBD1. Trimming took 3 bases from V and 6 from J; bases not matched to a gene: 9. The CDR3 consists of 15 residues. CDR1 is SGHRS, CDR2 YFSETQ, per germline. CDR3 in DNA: TGCGCCAGCAGCTATGGGGACAGGGTTATCGCTGAAGCTTTCTTT. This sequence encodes CASSYGDRVIAEAFF.

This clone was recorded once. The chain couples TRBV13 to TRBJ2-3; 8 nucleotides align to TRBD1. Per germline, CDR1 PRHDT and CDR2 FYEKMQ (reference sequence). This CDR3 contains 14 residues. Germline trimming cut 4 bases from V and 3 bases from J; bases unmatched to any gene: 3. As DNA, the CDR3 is TGTGCCAGCAGCTCAGGGGGCCGAACAGATACGCAGTATTTT. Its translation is CASSSGGRTDTQYF.

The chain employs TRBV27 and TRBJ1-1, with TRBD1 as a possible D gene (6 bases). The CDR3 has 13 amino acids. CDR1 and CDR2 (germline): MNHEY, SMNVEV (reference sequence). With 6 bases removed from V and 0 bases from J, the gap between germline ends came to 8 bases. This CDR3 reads CASSGQLNTEAFF. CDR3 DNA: TGTGCCAGCAGCGGACAGTTGAACACTGAAGCTTTCTTT.

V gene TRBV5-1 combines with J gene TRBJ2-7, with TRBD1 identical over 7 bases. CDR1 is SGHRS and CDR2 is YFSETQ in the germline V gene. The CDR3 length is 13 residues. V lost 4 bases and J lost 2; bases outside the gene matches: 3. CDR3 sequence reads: CASSPGQTYEQYF. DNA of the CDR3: TGCGCCAGCAGCCCGGGACAGACCTACGAGCAGTACTTC. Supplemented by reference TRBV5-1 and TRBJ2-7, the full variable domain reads KAGVTQTPRYLIKTRGQQVTLSCSPISGHRSVSWYQQTPGQGLQFLFEYFSETQRNKGNFPGRFSGRQFSNSRSEMNVSTLELGDSALYLCASSPGQTYEQYFGPGTRLTVT.

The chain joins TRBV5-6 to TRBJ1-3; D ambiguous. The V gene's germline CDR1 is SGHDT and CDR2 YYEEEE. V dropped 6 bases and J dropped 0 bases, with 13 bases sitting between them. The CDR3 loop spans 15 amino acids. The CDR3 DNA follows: TGTGCCAGCACCCCCCGACTGATCTCTGGAAACACCATATATTTT. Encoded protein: CASTPRLISGNTIYF.

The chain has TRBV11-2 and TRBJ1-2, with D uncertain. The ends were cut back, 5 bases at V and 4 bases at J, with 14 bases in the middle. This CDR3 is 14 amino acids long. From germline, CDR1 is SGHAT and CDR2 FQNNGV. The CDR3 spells CASSRTTEGYGYTF. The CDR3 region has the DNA TGTGCCAGCAGCCGGACGACGGAGGGCTATGGCTACACCTTC.

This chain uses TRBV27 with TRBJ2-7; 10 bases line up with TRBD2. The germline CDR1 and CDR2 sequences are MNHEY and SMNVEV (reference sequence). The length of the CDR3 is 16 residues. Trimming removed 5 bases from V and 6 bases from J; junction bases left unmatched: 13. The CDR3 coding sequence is TGTGCCAGCAGTCCAGGACTAGCGGAAAACCCTGGCGAGCAGTACTTC. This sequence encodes CASSPGLAENPGEQYF.

The DNA of the CDR3 is TGTGCCAGCAGCGTAGGGGGGGGCCCCCGGGGGCAGTATTTT. Translation: CASSVGGGPRGQYF. The chain carries TRBV9 and TRBJ2-3, with D possibly TRBD2 on 7 matching bases. Trimming cost V 0 bases and J 11 bases, with 16 bases left between them. The germline CDR1 and CDR2 sequences are SGDLS and YYNGEE. The CDR3 loop spans 14 amino acids. Together with reference TRBV9 and TRBJ2-3, the CDR3 gives the full variable domain: DSGVTQTPKHLITATGQRVTLRCSPRSGDLSVYWYQQSLDQGLQFLIQYYNGEERAKGNILERFSAQQFPDLHSELNLSSLELGDSALYFCASSVGGGPRGQYFGPGTRLTVL.

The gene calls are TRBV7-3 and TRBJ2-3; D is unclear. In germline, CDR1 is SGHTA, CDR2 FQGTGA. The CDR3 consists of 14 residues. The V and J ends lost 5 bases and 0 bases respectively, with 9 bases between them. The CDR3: CASSPHPSTDTQYF. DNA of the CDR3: TGTGCCAGCAGCCCACATCCTAGCACAGATACGCAGTATTTT.

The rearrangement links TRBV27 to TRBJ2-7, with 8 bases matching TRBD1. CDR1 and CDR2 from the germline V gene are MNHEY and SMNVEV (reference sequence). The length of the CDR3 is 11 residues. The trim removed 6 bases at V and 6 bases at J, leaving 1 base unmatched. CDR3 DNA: TGTGCCAGCAGAACAGGGGGCGAGCAGTACTTC. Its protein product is CASRTGGEQYF.